The entry below gives a single T cell receptor beta chain sequence along with its context. The length of the CDR3 is 14 residues. Seattle researchers signed up patients amid active infection and tracked them longitudinally. This table comes from immunoSEQ multiplex PCR, and its TCRdb copy is limited to in-frame clones, with some not included. The profile covers 150,000 or so clones, with more than 75% appearing a single time and over 10% taken by the ten largest. The sample originates from a study of blood T cell repertoires in COVID-19. Study background: Nucleic acid was either cDNA or gDNA, and it came from T cells, B-cell-depleted T cells, or PBMCs.

What was sequenced was peripheral blood. The sequence derives from a woman in her 70s with COVID-19, enrolled during active disease. The genes are TRBV21-1 and TRBJ1-5. TRBV21-1 is classified as a pseudogene. CDR3 protein: CASNRGVSNQPQHF. In nucleotides, the CDR3 is TGTGCCAGCAACCGGGGGGTTAGCAATCAGCCCCAGCATTTT.